In its sample, the clone carrying this TCR beta chain was seen a few times. Construction of the TCR beta libraries employed iRepertoire HTBI primers in conjunction with Arm-PCR of CDR3 regions. MiXCR was run by TCRdb on the multiplex PCR reads, yielding one entry per CDR3 protein. The table shows almost 450,000 distinct CDR3 sequences, with approximately 16% occurring only once. Time point of the sample: newly diagnosed GD, antithyroid drugs for less than 3 months. TCR sequences were obtained from RNA taken from PBMCs. Under American Thyroid Association guidelines, Graves' disease was diagnosed. The entry originates in a study of regulatory T cells in long-lasting Graves disease. Study-wide context: For a period under 3 months, newly diagnosed Graves' patients had taken antithyroid drugs.

This sample also appeared in a second study, on T cells in Graves' hyperthyroidism and ophthalmopathy.

This TCR was recovered from a woman in her 30s with Graves disease. The specimen comprised peripheral blood mononuclear cells (PBMCs), sampled at new diagnosis, from a patient treated with antithyroid drugs.

Written as DNA, the CDR3 is TGTGCCAGCAGAGGGGCTAGCGCCCACACCGGGGAGCTGTTTTTT. Protein: CASRGASAHTGELFF. The chain couples TRBV6-1 to TRBJ2-2, with a tentative D call TRBD2 (6 bases). Germline loops: CDR1 MNHNS, CDR2 SASEGT. The CDR3 has 15 residues. V lost 6 bases, J lost 3 bases, and 14 bases lay in between.